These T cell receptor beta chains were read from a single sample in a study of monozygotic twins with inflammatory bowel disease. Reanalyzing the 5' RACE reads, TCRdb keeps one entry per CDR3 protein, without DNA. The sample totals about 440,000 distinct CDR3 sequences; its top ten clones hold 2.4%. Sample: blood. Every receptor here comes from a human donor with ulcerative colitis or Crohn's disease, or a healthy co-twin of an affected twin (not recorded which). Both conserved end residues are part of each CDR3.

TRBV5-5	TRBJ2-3	CVSSLAGVPSTDTQYF
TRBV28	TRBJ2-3	CASSSLLAGGQSNTQYF
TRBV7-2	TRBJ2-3	CASSASGSADTQYF
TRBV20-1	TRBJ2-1	CSAAGGLDEQFF
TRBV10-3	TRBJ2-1	CALGLAGSGDEQFF
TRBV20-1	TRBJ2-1	CSARVGNEQFF
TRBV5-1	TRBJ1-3	CASRLDASSGNTIYF
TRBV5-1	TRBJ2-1	CASSQGTSGPYNEQFF
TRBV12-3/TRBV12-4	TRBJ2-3	CASSHRRGDTQYF
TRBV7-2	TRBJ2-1	CASRWGPNNEQFF
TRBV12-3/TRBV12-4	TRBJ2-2	CASMGSNTGELFF
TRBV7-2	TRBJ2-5	CASSLLGNQETQYF
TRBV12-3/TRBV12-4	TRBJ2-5	CASSPWTSLETQYF
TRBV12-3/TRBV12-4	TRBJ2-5	CASSLRQGPWETQYF
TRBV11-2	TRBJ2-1	CASSTDRGLRVEQFF
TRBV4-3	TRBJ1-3	CASSQEDRLSGNTIYF
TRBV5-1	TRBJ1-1	CASSLVGGMNTEAFF
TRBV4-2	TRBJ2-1	CASSQVWSEQFF
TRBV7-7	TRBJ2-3	CASSPGLAGGVGTDTQYF
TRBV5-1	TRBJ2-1	CASERNVLTSGASNEQFF
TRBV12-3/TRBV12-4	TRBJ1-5	CASSSRPLNQPQHF
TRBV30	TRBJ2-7	CAWRGTGVHEQYF
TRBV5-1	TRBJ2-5	CASGHQQETQYF
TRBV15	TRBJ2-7	CATSRGELYEQYF
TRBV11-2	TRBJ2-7	CASSSGLAYEQYF
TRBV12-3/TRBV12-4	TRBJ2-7	CASSPGQGADEQYF
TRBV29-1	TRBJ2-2	CSVEDLSGELFF
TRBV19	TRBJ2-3	CASSRGGGDTQYF
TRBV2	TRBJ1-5	CASSVEGTSNQPQHF
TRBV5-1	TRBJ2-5	CASSGVGGRGVETQYF
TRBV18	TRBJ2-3	CASSPKRSPSTDTQYF
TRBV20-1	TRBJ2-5	CSALPQVPGHPRETQYF